This entry lists 22 T cell receptor beta chains sequenced from one sample in a study of T cells in localized non-small cell lung cancer. Here immunoSEQ multiplex PCR was the method, and the copy in TCRdb shows in-frame clones only, minus some. The sample has roughly 38,000 clones, around 90% seen once. The starting material was peripheral blood, obtained before any cancer treatment. These receptors all stem from a man aged 18 to 55 with stage I lung adenocarcinoma.

The chain recombines TRBV19 with TRBJ2-5; 8 positions agree with TRBD1. The V and J ends lost 3 bases and 3 bases, in that order; junction bases with no gene match: 3. Germline values: CDR1 LNHDA, CDR2 SQIVND (reference sequence). CDR3 length: 14 amino acids. This CDR3 is CASSMGQAEETQYF. The CDR3 DNA is TGTGCCAGTAGTATGGGACAGGCCGAAGAGACCCAGTACTTC.

The chain combines TRBV7-2 with TRBJ2-7; D may correspond to TRBD1 or TRBD2 (5 bases each). Germline V gene data show CDR1 as SGHTA and CDR2 as FQGNSA. The V end lost 5 bases, the J end lost 2 bases, and 10 bases lay between the germline ends. The CDR3 totals 13 residues. The CDR3 DNA follows: TGTGCCAGCAGCAAGCAGGGAGCCTACGAGCAGTACTTC. Translated, it gives CASSKQGAYEQYF.

This clone was seen only a few times. The V and J genes are TRBV6-6 and TRBJ1-5; D is unresolved. The V gene's germline CDR1 is MNHNY and CDR2 SVGAGI (reference sequence). V lost 1 base, J lost 1 base, and 5 bases lay in between. This CDR3 contains 14 residues. This CDR3 reads CASSYWGSNQPQHF. For the CDR3, the DNA is TGTGCCAGCAGTTACTGGGGAAGCAATCAGCCCCAGCATTTT.

V usage is TRBV7-9 and J usage is TRBJ2-7, with 7 bases aligning to TRBD1. Germline values: CDR1 SEHNR, CDR2 FQNEAQ (reference sequence). The J segment lost 5 bases and the V segment lost 3 bases, leaving 7 bases of the junction unmatched. The CDR3 covers 14 residues. CDR3 region: CASSFPGQPDEQYF. DNA of the CDR3: TGTGCCAGCAGCTTTCCGGGACAGCCGGACGAGCAGTACTTC.

The J gene is TRBJ2-1, the V gene TRBV5-4; a possible D gene is TRBD2 (6 bases). Germline V CDR1 and CDR2: SGHNT, YYREEE (reference sequence). The CDR3 is 17 residues long. Trimming shortened V by 0 bases and J by 4 bases, and 17 bases separated the two germline ends. Here the CDR3 DNA reads TGTGCCAGCAGCTTGGGGGGTTTGGCGGGGACTTACAATGAGCAGTTCTTC. It yields the protein CASSLGGLAGTYNEQFF. Full variable domain (rest looked up from reference TRBV5-4 and TRBJ2-1): ETGVTQSPTHLIKTRGQQVTLRCSSQSGHNTVSWYQQALGQGPQFIFQYYREEENGRGNFPPRFSGLQFPNYSSELNVNALELDDSALYLCASSLGGLAGTYNEQFFGPGTRLTVL.

The CDR3 nucleotides are TGTGCCAGCAAGGGGACTAGCGGGGGGGCCGGAGAGCAGTTCTTC. Residues: CASKGTSGGAGEQFF. This sequence joins TRBV2 and TRBJ2-1, with TRBD2 matching over 16 bases. The CDR3 loop spans 15 amino acids. V gave up 7 bases and J gave up 10 bases; unmatched junction bases: 7. Germline-derived CDR1 and CDR2 are SNHLY and FYNNEI.

The chain employs TRBV10-3 and TRBJ1-1; no definite D call. The V gene lost 5 bases and the J gene lost 0 bases, with 13 bases spanning the gap. Germline V lookup: CDR1 ENHRY, CDR2 SYGVKD. The CDR3 is 15 amino acids. The chain's CDR3 is CAISNADRMNTEAFF. The DNA for the CDR3 is TGTGCCATCAGTAACGCAGACCGCATGAACACTGAAGCTTTCTTT.

The V gene is TRBV5-1, the J gene TRBJ1-2; TRBD1 matches 9 bases. V was clipped by 7 bases and J by 5 bases; unmatched bases: 9. The CDR3 loop spans 14 amino acids. Germline V lookup: CDR1 SGHRS, CDR2 YFSETQ. The CDR3 sequence is CASRWTGAGYGYTF. The CDR3 region has the DNA TGCGCCAGCCGGTGGACAGGGGCGGGGTATGGCTACACCTTC.

The genes are TRBV12-5 and TRBJ1-1; TRBD1 aligns across 8 bases. The CDR3 has 13 amino acids. Trimming took 2 bases from V and 4 from J; bases not matched to a gene: 0. Germline CDR1 and CDR2: LGHNT and FRNRAP. CDR3 nucleotides: TGTGCTAGTGGTTTGACAGGGGGCACTGAAGCTTTCTTT. Amino acid sequence: CASGLTGGTEAFF.

The chain carries TRBV2 and TRBJ2-2; the D gene is possibly TRBD2 (5 bases). Germline values: CDR1 SNHLY, CDR2 FYNNEI. The germline V and J ends were trimmed by 6 bases and 5 bases, with 19 bases remaining between them. The CDR3 has 16 residues. DNA for the CDR3: TGTGCCAGCAGGGCTCAGGCCGGTTCGGGGACCGGGGAGCTGTTTTTT. Its translation is CASRAQAGSGTGELFF.

V usage is TRBV5-4 and J usage is TRBJ2-1, with unresolved D. The CDR3 has 15 residues. V lost 3 bases to trimming and J lost 0 bases, with 10 bases between them. The V gene's germline CDR1 is SGHNT and CDR2 YYREEE (reference sequence). This CDR3 reads CASSSSSSSYNEQFF. DNA for the CDR3: TGTGCCAGCAGCTCCAGCTCGAGCTCCTACAATGAGCAGTTCTTC. Together with reference TRBV5-4 and TRBJ2-1, the CDR3 gives the full variable domain: ETGVTQSPTHLIKTRGQQVTLRCSSQSGHNTVSWYQQALGQGPQFIFQYYREEENGRGNFPPRFSGLQFPNYSSELNVNALELDDSALYLCASSSSSSSYNEQFFGPGTRLTVL.

This chain uses TRBV2 with TRBJ2-5; no clear D. The CDR3 covers 13 residues. Germline CDR1 SNHLY, CDR2 FYNNEI. V shed 8 bases and J shed 1 base, with 11 bases lying between them. The CDR3 reads CASSPEGQETQYF. The CDR3 DNA reads TGTGCCAGCTCCCCTGAAGGCCAAGAGACCCAGTACTTC. The full variable domain, with the rest looked up from reference TRBV2 and TRBJ2-5, is EPEVTQTPSHQVTQMGQEVILRCVPISNHLYFYWYRQILGQKVEFLVSFYNNEISEKSEIFDDQFSVERPDGSNFTLKIRSTKLEDSAMYFCASSPEGQETQYFGPGTRLLVL.

The J gene is TRBJ2-7, the V gene TRBV19; TRBD1 matches at 9 bases. V lost 4 bases and J lost 6; bases outside the gene matches: 16. Germline assignment: CDR1 LNHDA and CDR2 SQIVND (reference sequence). The CDR3 contains 17 residues. CDR3 nucleotide sequence: TGTGCCAGTAGTAGTGAAGACAGGGGGTCACCTCGAGTCGAGCAGTACTTC. Its translation is CASSSEDRGSPRVEQYF.

V and J are TRBV4-3 and TRBJ2-3, with TRBD1 as a possible D gene (6 bases). The CDR3 has 19 residues. V lost 0 bases and J 6 bases, leaving 25 bases between the germline ends. Germline V gene lookup returns CDR1 LGHNA and CDR2 YSLEER. CDR3 residues: CASSQDKFWAPGARDTQYF. The CDR3 coding sequence is TGCGCCAGCAGCCAAGATAAGTTTTGGGCCCCAGGGGCGCGGGATACGCAGTATTTT.

CDR3 in amino acids: CASSGTVRYNSPLHF. CDR3 DNA: TGTGCCAGCAGCGGGACAGTGCGCTATAATTCACCCCTCCACTTT. V and J are TRBV11-1 and TRBJ1-6; 7 bases agree with TRBD1. The length of the CDR3 is 15 residues. Germline V CDR1 and CDR2: SGHAT, FQDESV (reference sequence). V lost 5 bases and J lost 3; bases outside the gene matches: 4.

This chain connects TRBV7-2 to TRBJ2-1; D might be TRBD1 or TRBD2, each matching 5 bases. Trimming cost V 2 bases and J 8 bases, with 10 bases left between them. Germline V gene data show CDR1 as SGHTA and CDR2 as FQGNSA. The CDR3 is 13 amino acids. The CDR3 nucleotides are TGTGCCAGCAGCTTAAGGACGGGGCATGAGCAGTTCTTC. The encoded protein is CASSLRTGHEQFF.

V gene TRBV2 combines with J gene TRBJ2-5, with D possibly TRBD2 on 5 matching bases. The CDR3 has 13 residues. CDR1 is SNHLY and CDR2 is FYNNEI in the germline V gene. V lost 6 bases and J 5 bases, leaving 13 bases between the germline ends. The CDR3 nucleotides are TGTGCCAGCAGGGAAAGGGAGTTTGAGACCCAGTACTTC. This translates into CASREREFETQYF.

The V and J genes are TRBV5-8 and TRBJ2-7; D possibly uses TRBD1 or TRBD2 (5 bases each). CDR3 length: 15 amino acids. The V gene's germline CDR1 is SGHTS and CDR2 YDEGEE. V was pared by 5 bases and J by 2 bases, with 17 bases between. The CDR3 DNA reads as TGTGCCAGCAGAAGGAGCGGCGACAGCGCCTACGAGCAGTACTTC. Residues: CASRRSGDSAYEQYF.

This clone appeared a few times. This rearrangement joins TRBV9 to TRBJ2-2; no reliable D call. The V gene's germline CDR1 is SGDLS and CDR2 YYNGEE. The CDR3 sequence is 14 residues long. The germline V and J ends were trimmed by 1 base and 6 bases, with 10 bases remaining between them. CDR3 sequence: CASSVTYGAGELFF. The DNA for the CDR3 is TGTGCCAGCAGCGTAACTTATGGCGCCGGGGAGCTGTTTTTT.

The rearrangement links TRBV6-4 to TRBJ2-5; D remains unclear. Germline CDR1 and CDR2: MRHNA and SNTAGT. V lost 6 bases and J lost 4, with 12 bases in between. This CDR3 spans 13 amino acids. DNA of the CDR3: TGTGCCAGCAGCCGAGAGGCAGGAGAGACCCAGTACTTC. It is translated as CASSREAGETQYF.

The chain recombines TRBV19 with TRBJ2-7, with D possibly TRBD2 on 5 matching bases. The CDR3 spans 13 residues. From germline, CDR1 is LNHDA and CDR2 SQIVND (reference sequence). Trimming cost V 8 bases and J 0 bases, with 11 bases left between them. In nucleotides, the CDR3 is TGTGCCAGTTTGGAGGCCAACTCCTACGAGCAGTACTTC. Its protein product is CASLEANSYEQYF.

The chain uses TRBV29-1 and TRBJ2-6; D uncertain. V gave up 4 bases and J gave up 5 bases, with 18 bases separating them. Germline assignment: CDR1 SQVTM and CDR2 ANQGSEA. The CDR3 is made up of 16 amino acids. As DNA, the CDR3 is TGCAGCGTTGCCTTAGGCATACAAAGTCGGGCCAACGTCCTGACTTTC. Protein sequence: CSVALGIQSRANVLTF.